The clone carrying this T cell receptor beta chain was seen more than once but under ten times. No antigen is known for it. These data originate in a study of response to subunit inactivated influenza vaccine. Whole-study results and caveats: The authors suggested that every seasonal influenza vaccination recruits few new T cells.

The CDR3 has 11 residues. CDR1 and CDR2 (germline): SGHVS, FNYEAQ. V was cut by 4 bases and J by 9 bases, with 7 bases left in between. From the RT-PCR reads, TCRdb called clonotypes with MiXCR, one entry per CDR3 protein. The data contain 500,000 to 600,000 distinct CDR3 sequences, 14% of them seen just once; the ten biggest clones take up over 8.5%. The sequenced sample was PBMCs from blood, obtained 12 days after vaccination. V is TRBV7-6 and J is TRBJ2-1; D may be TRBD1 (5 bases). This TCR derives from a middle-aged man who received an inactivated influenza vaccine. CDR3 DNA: TGTGCCAGCAGCTCAGGGATTGAGCAGTTCTTC. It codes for CASSSGIEQFF.